This T cell receptor (beta chain) originates from a study of OX40 agonist ivuxolimab in advanced cancers. The protocol was immunoSEQ multiplex PCR, while the TCRdb copy is restricted to in-frame clones and leaves out a portion. This repertoire shows fewer than 95,000 clones, approximately 85% found once; its top ten account for about 0.6%. V was cut by 4 bases and J by 5 bases, with 17 bases left in between. Germline CDR1 MNHEY, CDR2 SVGAGI. This CDR3 region has 16 residues. The chain combines TRBV6-5 with TRBJ2-2, with D possibly being TRBD1 or TRBD2 (5 bases each). Sequencing was performed on CD4+ or CD8+ T cells sorted from blood, taken in a trial of the OX40 agonist ivuxolimab. The sequence was obtained from an adult with an advanced solid tumor such as melanoma, head and neck, liver or kidney cancer. The CDR3 here is CASSSLGAPPTGELFF. The CDR3 region has the DNA TGTGCCAGCAGTTCACTAGGGGCCCCTCCAACCGGGGAGCTGTTTTTT.